Below, 16 T cell receptor delta chains from the same sample are listed, as sequenced in a study of gamma-delta T cells after stem cell transplantation. TCRdb re-called the RT-PCR reads through CATT. The table lists some 5,800 delta-chain clones, about 1.9% of them singletons, with roughly 21% in the top ten. The sample taken for sequencing was gamma-delta T cells. The receptors here all came from a human donor. It is not recorded whose cells these are; they may come from a transplant donor.

This clone was seen only a few times. The protein given by TCRdb reflects a much larger clone and differs at residue 16 from this DNA's translation, likely from a read error; the protein shown is the DNA's translation. The rearrangement joins TRDV2 to TRDJ1, with TRDD3 matching 9 bases. CDR1 GEAIGNYY and CDR2 EKD come from the germline V gene. The CDR3 is 18 amino acids. CDR3 DNA: TGTGCCTGTGACGCCGTACTGGGGGAGAAAGGATACACCGATAAACCCATCTTT. This codes for CACDAVLGEKGYTDKPIF.

A few counts support this clone. A far larger clone is only one base removed, so a read error is likely. This specimen includes other DNA sequences encoding the same CDR3. V usage is TRDV1 and J usage is TRDJ1; 10 bases map to TRDD3. In germline, CDR1 is TSWWSYY, CDR2 QGS. The trim removed 9 bases at V and 3 bases at J, leaving 31 bases unmatched. The CDR3 has 22 amino acids. DNA for the CDR3: TGTGCTCTCGGGATACCCTTCCTAACAATGCACCTGTACTGGGGGATCCCCGATAAACTCATCTTT. It encodes CALGIPFLTMHLYWGIPDKLIF.

Comments on this clone: This DNA translates differently at residue 6 from the TCRdb protein, which is that of a much larger clone; a read error is likely, and the protein shown is the DNA's own translation. This chain connects TRDV2 to TRDJ1; 11 bases fit TRDD3. The CDR3 runs 19 residues. Germline lookup yields CDR1 GEAIGNYY and CDR2 EKD. J was trimmed by 2 bases and V by 0 bases; bases with no gene match: 13. The CDR3 DNA follows: TGTGCCTGTGACACCGCTGGGGGATACCGAGAATCGTATACCGATAAACTCATCTTT. Encoded protein: CACDTAGGYRESYTDKLIF.

This clone has a handful of counts. TCRdb shows a much larger clone's protein in place of this DNA's translation, and the two differ at residue 5, likely through a read error; the protein shown is translated from the DNA. The V and J genes are TRDV2 and TRDJ1; 13 bases line up with TRDD3. Germline CDR1 and CDR2: GEAIGNYY and EKD. This CDR3 region has 19 residues. V shed 3 bases and J 2 bases; nucleotides not matched to a gene: 14. The DNA of the CDR3 is TGTGCCTGTGACGCCGTAGGAGGGACTGGGGGATACGGGACCGATAAACTCATCTTT. It specifies CACDAVGGTGGYGTDKLIF.

This clone was recorded a few times. The protein that TCRdb holds for this DNA derives from a much larger clone and differs from the translated DNA at residue 11, which likely indicates a read error; the protein shown here is translated from the DNA. The chain joins TRDV2 to TRDJ1; the match to TRDD3 covers 7 bases. With 1 base clipped from V and 0 bases from J, the junction kept 19 bases outside the gene matches. Germline V gives CDR1 GEAIGNYY, CDR2 EKD. CDR3 length equals 20 residues. The CDR3 coding sequence is TGTGCCTGTGACACGCTCCCAACGGGAAGGAGGATACGCCACACCGATAAACTCATCTTT. This gives the protein CACDTLPTGRRIRHTDKLIF.

Only a few counts were recorded for this clone. A much bigger clone sits one base away, suggesting this may be a read error. The chain combines TRDV2 with TRDJ1, with TRDD3 matching 11 bases. This CDR3 region has 23 residues. Trimming cost V 3 bases and J 3 bases; bases outside gene matches: 29. CDR1 is GEAIGNYY, CDR2 EKD, per germline. CDR3 in amino acids: CACDPGRLLGDMASNLIADKLIF. The CDR3 coding sequence is TGTGCCTGTGACCCCGGGAGGCTACTGGGGGATATGGCCTCGAACCTAATCGCCGATAAACTCATCTTT.

In its sample, this clone ranks as medium-sized (0.01 to 0.1%). The genes are TRDV2 and TRDJ1; 10 nucleotides match TRDD3. V dropped 0 bases and J dropped 4; count of bases not matched to a gene: 4. CDR1 and CDR2 (germline): GEAIGNYY, EKD. The CDR3 has 15 residues. The CDR3 DNA follows: TGTGCCTGTGACACCGTGGGGGATACTAGCGATAAACTCATCTTT. It yields the protein CACDTVGDTSDKLIF.

By proportion, this clone is medium-sized. The V and J genes are TRDV2 and TRDJ1; 7 nucleotides line up with TRDD3. The J segment lost 0 bases and the V segment lost 3 bases, leaving 12 bases of the junction unmatched. CDR1 is GEAIGNYY, CDR2 EKD, per germline. The CDR3 loop spans 17 amino acids. The CDR3 region is CACDPLRTGDYTDKLIF. As DNA, the CDR3 is TGTGCCTGTGACCCCTTACGTACTGGGGACTACACCGATAAACTCATCTTT.

This clone has more than one count but fewer than ten. TCRdb's protein for this DNA is that of a much larger clone and differs from the translation at residue 12, likely a read error; the protein shown is the DNA translation. The gene calls are TRDV2 and TRDJ1; D may be TRDD3 (6 bases). V lost 0 bases and J lost 0, with 19 bases in between. Germline lookup yields CDR1 GEAIGNYY and CDR2 EKD. This CDR3 spans 18 amino acids. CDR3 nucleotide sequence: TGTGCCTGTGACACCGTGGGGGGGACGAGGCGGCACACCGATAAACTCATCTTT. This codes for CACDTVGGTRRHTDKLIF.

By share, this clone counts as medium-sized (0.01 to 0.1%). A far larger clone is one nucleotide away, so this likely arose from a read error. This chain connects TRDV2 to TRDJ1, with D maybe TRDD3 (5 bases). The CDR3 is 15 amino acids. V lost 3 bases and J lost 0, with 13 bases in between. The germline V gene has CDR1 GEAIGNYY and CDR2 EKD. The CDR3: CACDAVGLYTDKLIF. CDR3 coding DNA: TGTGCCTGTGACGCCGTGGGATTGTACACCGATAAACTCATCTTT.

This clone was observed a handful of times. This DNA translates differently at residue 3 from the TCRdb protein, which is that of a much larger clone; a read error is likely, and the protein shown is the DNA's own translation. CDR3 bases: TGTGCCCGTGACACCGTACTGGGGGATACGCGGGAGAAGTACACCGATAAACTCATCTTT. It yields the protein CARDTVLGDTREKYTDKLIF. The V call is TRDV2, the J call TRDJ1; 13 nucleotides agree with TRDD3. The CDR3 loop spans 20 amino acids. CDR1 is GEAIGNYY and CDR2 is EKD in the germline V gene.

This chain joins TRDV2 and TRDJ1; TRDD3 matches 10 bases. This CDR3 has 18 residues. V was clipped by 0 bases and J by 3 bases; unmatched bases: 12. In germline, CDR1 is GEAIGNYY, CDR2 EKD. The CDR3, as DNA: TGTGCCTGTGACACCCTGATGGTGGGGGATACAGGACCCGATAAACTCATCTTT. Translated: CACDTLMVGDTGPDKLIF.

This chain uses TRDV2 with TRDJ1; 10 bases map to TRDD3. CDR3 length: 17 residues. Germline V gene data show CDR1 as GEAIGNYY and CDR2 as EKD. V lost 3 bases and J lost 4; bases outside the gene matches: 13. The DNA of the CDR3 is TGTGCCTGTGACTCGTTACTGGGGGATCTGAAGTACGATAAACTCATCTTT. This gives the protein CACDSLLGDLKYDKLIF.

This clone was counted between two and nine times. The protein that TCRdb holds for this DNA derives from a much larger clone and differs from the translated DNA at residue 4, which likely indicates a read error; the protein shown here is translated from the DNA. V usage is TRDV2 and J usage is TRDJ1; D not resolved. The CDR3 runs to 14 residues. Germline V gene data show CDR1 as GEAIGNYY and CDR2 as EKD. Between the trimmed V and J ends, which lost 5 bases and 1 base, there was a span of 13 bases. This CDR3 reads CACGGLGGTDKLIF. CDR3 sequence (DNA): TGTGCCTGTGGCGGACTTGGAGGCACCGATAAACTCATCTTT.

Notes on this clone: TCRdb shows a much larger clone's protein in place of this DNA's translation, and the two differ at residue 5, likely through a read error; the protein shown is translated from the DNA. The chain combines TRDV2 with TRDJ1; perhaps TRDD3 as D (8 bases). Trimming shortened V by 2 bases and J by 0 bases, and 33 bases separated the two germline ends. CDR3 length: 22 residues. Per the germline V gene, CDR1 is GEAIGNYY and CDR2 is EKD. The CDR3 DNA follows: TGTGCCTGTGACAACTTGCCCTCACGTACTGGGGGTTCCTACCCGTACACCGATAAACTCATCTTT. This translates into CACDNLPSRTGGSYPYTDKLIF.

This clone has only a few counts. The chain recombines TRDV2 with TRDJ1, with 12 bases that match TRDD3. The CDR3 consists of 18 residues. Unmatched junction bases numbered 10, after V lost 3 bases and J lost 0 bases. The germline V gene encodes CDR1 GEAIGNYY and CDR2 EKD. For the CDR3, the DNA is TGTGCCTGTGACGGCCTGGGGGATACGCTATCCAACACCGATAAACTCATCTTT. Translated: CACDGLGDTLSNTDKLIF.